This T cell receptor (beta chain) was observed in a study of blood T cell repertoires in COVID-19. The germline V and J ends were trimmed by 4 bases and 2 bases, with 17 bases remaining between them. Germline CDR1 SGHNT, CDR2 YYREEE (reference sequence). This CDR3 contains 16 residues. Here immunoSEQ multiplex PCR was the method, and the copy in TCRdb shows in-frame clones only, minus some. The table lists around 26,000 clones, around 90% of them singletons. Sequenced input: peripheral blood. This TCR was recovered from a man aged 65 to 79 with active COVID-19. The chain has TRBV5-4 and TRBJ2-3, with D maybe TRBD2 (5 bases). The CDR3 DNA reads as TGTGCCAGCAGCGCCTACCCGGACTTGCACACAGATACGCAGTATTTT. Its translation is CASSAYPDLHTDTQYF.